This TCR beta chain was sequenced for a study of cytomegalovirus exposure and HLA in healthy donors. Study observations and caveats: It was reported that the classifier diagnosed cytomegalovirus status with high specificity and sensitivity in both the original and validation cohorts. The authors listed 150 to 200 TCR beta chains as cytomegalovirus-associated.

This CDR3 region has 15 residues. Per the germline V gene, CDR1 is SGHDT and CDR2 is YYEEEE. The V gene end was trimmed by 4 bases and the J gene end by 6 bases; junction bases not matched to a gene: 6. Worth noting for this clone: Its specificity is not known.

The table came from immunoSEQ multiplex PCR; TCRdb's copy has only in-frame clones and leaves some out. This sample has around 150,000 clones, with around 92% found just once. The gene calls are TRBV5-6 and TRBJ2-1; 11 bases align to TRBD2. The clonotype was recovered from a man aged 18 to 35 in good health and CMV-seropositive. Sequencing was done on a sample of PBMCs. CDR3 loop: CASSPTSGSRNEQFF. Here the CDR3 DNA reads TGTGCCAGCAGCCCTACTAGCGGGAGTCGCAATGAGCAGTTCTTC.